The 14 T cell receptor beta chains reported below all come from one sample, sequenced in a study of CD8 T cells in Susac syndrome. RNA was extracted with the RNeasy kit, and a quantity of about 0.45 to 1 ug was reverse transcribed using random hexamers. One entry per CDR3 protein, called by TCRdb with MiXCR from the immunoSEQ multiplex PCR reads. This repertoire shows about 300,000 distinct CDR3 sequences, around 83% found once; its top ten account for around 0.12%. Sequencing was done on a sample of CD8+ T cells from PBMCs. Source of these receptors: a human donor with multiple sclerosis.

V is TRBV27 and J is TRBJ2-7; TRBD2 matches at 7 bases. V shed 7 bases, J shed 0 bases, and the junction held 21 bases outside the gene matches. The CDR3 totals 19 residues. Germline V gene lookup returns CDR1 MNHEY and CDR2 SMNVEV (reference sequence). CDR3 nucleotide sequence: TGTGCCAGCACAACTTCGGCGGGGGACGCAGCCACTCTCTCCTACGAGCAGTACTTC. It is translated as CASTTSAGDAATLSYEQYF.

This chain joins TRBV24-1 and TRBJ2-1; a possible D gene is TRBD2 (6 bases). V lost 2 bases to trimming and J lost 7 bases, with 17 bases between them. Germline CDR1 is KGHDR and CDR2 is SFDVKD. CDR3 length equals 16 residues. This chain's CDR3 is CATSDSRGPFGNEQFF. The CDR3 DNA reads TGTGCCACCAGTGATTCGCGGGGCCCCTTCGGAAATGAGCAGTTCTTC.

V gene TRBV2 combines with J gene TRBJ2-1; D possibly corresponds to TRBD2 (5 bases). Trimming left V 1 base short and J 4 bases short, with 11 bases between. The CDR3 contains 15 residues. Germline CDR1 reads SNHLY; CDR2 reads FYNNEI. CDR3 DNA: TGTGCCAGCAGTGAAGGCGGAGGTAGATACAATGAGCAGTTCTTC. Its protein is CASSEGGGRYNEQFF.

The chain combines TRBV4-1 with TRBJ1-1; D is undetermined. Germline CDR1 reads MGHRA; CDR2 reads YSYEKL. The CDR3 spans 18 residues. V lost 4 bases, J lost 0 bases, and 21 bases lay in between. CDR3 loop: CASSPQSVGSGMNTEAFF. CDR3 DNA sequence: TGCGCCAGCAGCCCTCAGTCTGTGGGTAGTGGAATGAACACTGAAGCTTTCTTT.

The rearrangement uses TRBV13 and TRBJ2-7; 16 bases match TRBD2. Trimming removed 5 bases from V and 6 bases from J; junction bases left unmatched: 7. CDR1 and CDR2 from the germline V gene are PRHDT and FYEKMQ (reference sequence). The CDR3 is made up of 16 amino acids. CDR3 sequence: CASSTGLAGGPAEQYF. The DNA for the CDR3 is TGTGCCAGCAGCACGGGACTAGCGGGAGGGCCCGCCGAGCAGTACTTC.

The chain employs TRBV27 and TRBJ1-2; D gene uncertain. V was clipped by 5 bases and J by 5 bases, with 9 bases between them. There are 12 residues in the CDR3. CDR1 and CDR2 from the germline V gene are MNHEY and SMNVEV (reference sequence). CDR3 residues: CASSPSGYGYTF. The CDR3, as DNA: TGTGCCAGCAGTCCTTCGGGATATGGCTACACCTTC.

The CDR3, as DNA: TGTGCCAGCGCCAAATCCGGGACGGCAACTTCACCCCTCCACTTT. It yields the protein CASAKSGTATSPLHF. The chain uses TRBV27 and TRBJ1-6, with a tentative D call TRBD1 (5 bases). V lost 8 bases to trimming and J lost 9 bases, with 20 bases between them. The CDR3 is made up of 15 amino acids. Per germline, CDR1 MNHEY and CDR2 SMNVEV (reference sequence).

V usage is TRBV6-1 and J usage is TRBJ2-1; D possibly corresponds to TRBD2 (6 bases). Germline V CDR1 and CDR2: MNHNS, SASEGT. V lost 7 bases and J 4 bases, leaving 11 bases between the germline ends. The CDR3 covers 13 residues. DNA for the CDR3: TGTGCCAGCAACCGACTAGAATACAATGAGCAGTTCTTC. Amino acid sequence: CASNRLEYNEQFF.

This chain links TRBV2 with TRBJ1-3, with D uncertain. The germline gives CDR1 SNHLY, CDR2 FYNNEI. This CDR3 contains 13 residues. Between the trimmed V and J ends, which lost 8 bases and 1 base, there was a span of 9 bases. This CDR3 is CASRSPSGNTIYF. CDR3 nucleotides: TGTGCCAGCCGATCGCCTTCTGGAAACACCATATATTTT.

In the case of this clonotype: It is unclear where the CDR3 begins or ends on the DNA, so no DNA is shown, and the CDR3 is as TCRdb lists it. The genes are TRBV7-5 and TRBJ2-1; the D segment call TRBD1 is taken from the table without a DNA check. TRBV7-5 is classified as a pseudogene. With termini counted, the CDR3 has 16 amino acids. The CDR3 spells CISVPEALGGRWGQFF.

In this sample, this clonotype turned up once. This sequence joins TRBV19 and TRBJ2-6; D gene unclear. The V and J ends lost 6 bases and 1 base respectively, with 7 bases between them. The germline V gene encodes CDR1 LNHDA and CDR2 SQIVND (reference sequence). The CDR3 spans 14 residues. Here the CDR3 reads CASSHRSGANVLTF. Written as DNA, the CDR3 is TGTGCCAGTAGCCACCGGTCTGGGGCCAACGTCCTGACTTTC.

A single count supports this clonotype. V gene TRBV18 combines with J gene TRBJ1-1, with a weak D call TRBD1 (5 bases). The CDR3 is 16 residues long. Between the trimmed V and J ends, which lost 3 bases and 0 bases, there was a span of 14 bases. The germline V gene encodes CDR1 KGHSH and CDR2 LQKENI. The CDR3 DNA reads TGTGCCAGCTCACCGAATCGTAGGGGCATGAACACTGAAGCTTTCTTT. Amino acids: CASSPNRRGMNTEAFF.

V usage is TRBV9 and J usage is TRBJ2-2, with 14 bases identical to TRBD2. V lost 3 bases to trimming and J lost 5 bases; unmatched junction nucleotides: 3. The CDR3 runs to 16 residues. Per the germline V gene, CDR1 is SGDLS and CDR2 is YYNGEE. CDR3 sequence: CASSATSGRGTGELFF. CDR3 nucleotides: TGTGCCAGCAGCGCGACTAGCGGGAGGGGTACCGGGGAGCTGTTTTTT.

This chain joins TRBV12-3 or TRBV12-4 and TRBJ1-5; possible D gene TRBD1, 5 bases. The CDR3 runs 14 residues. Deletions cut 5 bases from V and 5 bases from J, with 13 bases between. CDR3 nucleotide sequence: TGTGCCAGCAGTGCTAGGGGTAGGGATCAGCCCCAGCATTTT. As protein: CASSARGRDQPQHF.